These 10 T cell receptor beta chains were sequenced from one sample in a study of technical replicates of blood from a handful of donors. The repertoire was sequenced with immunoSEQ multiplex PCR; TCRdb's copy has only in-frame clones and lacks some. This sample yields around 83,000 clones, of which roughly 92% are seen a single time; more than 0.2% belongs to the top ten. The sequenced material came from T cells isolated from PBMCs. The receptors originated from a human donor in good health.

The gene calls are TRBV18 and TRBJ2-2; 11 bases agree with TRBD2. This CDR3 has 16 amino acids. Germline assignment: CDR1 KGHSH and CDR2 LQKENI. J lost 4 bases, V lost 5 bases, and 6 bases had no gene match. CDR3 sequence: CASSSGLAASTGELFF. The CDR3, as DNA: TGTGCCAGCTCATCGGGACTAGCGGCGAGCACCGGGGAGCTGTTTTTT.

This clone has just a few counts. The J gene is TRBJ1-1, the V gene TRBV6-6; D uncertain. Deletions cut 5 bases from V and 8 bases from J, with 9 bases between. Germline lookup yields CDR1 MNHNY and CDR2 SVGAGI (reference sequence). This CDR3 is 11 amino acids long. CDR3 bases: TGTGCCAGCAGTGAGACCGGGGAAGCTTTCTTT. Protein: CASSETGEAFF.

This sequence joins TRBV5-4 and TRBJ2-7; 10 nucleotides agree with TRBD2. This CDR3 has 14 residues. The germline gives CDR1 SGHNT, CDR2 YYREEE (reference sequence). V trimming: 2 bases; J trimming: 5 bases; junction bases outside the gene matches: 4. The CDR3 sequence is CASSLAGGPHEQYF. DNA for the CDR3: TGTGCCAGCAGCTTAGCGGGAGGGCCCCACGAGCAGTACTTC.

The rearrangement links TRBV5-6 to TRBJ2-5; D ambiguous. The CDR3 sequence is 11 residues long. Trimming cost V 2 bases and J 3 bases, with 2 bases left between them. CDR1 SGHDT and CDR2 YYEEEE come from the germline V gene. The CDR3 DNA is TGTGCCAGCAGCTTCAAAGAGACCCAGTACTTC. It specifies CASSFKETQYF.

The chain is built from TRBV6-1 and TRBJ1-1, with a tentative D call TRBD1 (5 bases). From germline, CDR1 is MNHNS and CDR2 SASEGT. V was trimmed by 5 bases and J by 2 bases, leaving 15 bases between them. The CDR3 sequence is 15 residues long. In nucleotides, the CDR3 is TGTGCCAGCAGTTTGGGGGGAGGGGTCAACACTGAAGCTTTCTTT. The encoded protein is CASSLGGGVNTEAFF.

The chain links TRBV28 to TRBJ2-5, with TRBD1 matching 7 bases. The CDR3 totals 15 residues. Germline lookup yields CDR1 MDHEN and CDR2 SYDVKM. V shed 0 bases and J 2 bases; nucleotides not matched to a gene: 3. The CDR3 spells CASSLWLQGQETQYF. As DNA, the CDR3 is TGTGCCAGCAGTTTATGGTTACAGGGGCAAGAGACCCAGTACTTC.

The V call is TRBV9, the J call TRBJ2-7; TRBD1 aligns across 8 bases. Unmatched junction bases numbered 13, after V lost 5 bases and J lost 6 bases. The CDR3 has 15 residues. Germline V gene sequence: CDR1 SGDLS, CDR2 YYNGEE. The CDR3 nucleotides are TGTGCCAGCAGTTTAACCGGGCAGGGGGCCGTCGAGCAGTACTTC. Translating it yields CASSLTGQGAVEQYF. Variable domain in full (rest from reference TRBV9 and TRBJ2-7): DSGVTQTPKHLITATGQRVTLRCSPRSGDLSVYWYQQSLDQGLQFLIQYYNGEERAKGNILERFSAQQFPDLHSELNLSSLELGDSALYFCASSLTGQGAVEQYFGPGTRLTVT.

The chain links TRBV7-2 to TRBJ2-3; tentative D call: TRBD2 (5 bases). V was clipped by 5 bases and J by 6 bases, with 12 bases between them. This CDR3 is 13 amino acids long. Looked up from germline, CDR1 is SGHTA and CDR2 is FQGNSA. For the CDR3, the DNA is TGTGCCAGCAGCCCCGGCCCGGGGGATACGCAGTATTTT. It yields the protein CASSPGPGDTQYF.

The J gene is TRBJ2-3, the V gene TRBV10-2; 11 bases agree with TRBD2. Trimming at V came to 3 bases and at J to 4 bases, leaving 6 bases not matched to a gene. In germline, CDR1 is WSHSY, CDR2 SAAADI. The length of the CDR3 is 16 residues. As DNA, the CDR3 is TGCGCCAGCAGTGAATTAGCGGGAGGGCCGCCAGATACGCAGTATTTT. Protein: CASSELAGGPPDTQYF.

This chain links TRBV6-6 with TRBJ2-7; TRBD2 matches 7 bases. CDR3 size: 16 residues. From germline, CDR1 is MNHNY and CDR2 SVGAGI (reference sequence). J was trimmed by 5 bases and V by 3 bases; bases with no gene match: 13. For the CDR3, the DNA is TGTGCCAGCAGTTATTGGGAGGGACCAGGGAACGACGAGCAGTACTTC. Its translation is CASSYWEGPGNDEQYF.